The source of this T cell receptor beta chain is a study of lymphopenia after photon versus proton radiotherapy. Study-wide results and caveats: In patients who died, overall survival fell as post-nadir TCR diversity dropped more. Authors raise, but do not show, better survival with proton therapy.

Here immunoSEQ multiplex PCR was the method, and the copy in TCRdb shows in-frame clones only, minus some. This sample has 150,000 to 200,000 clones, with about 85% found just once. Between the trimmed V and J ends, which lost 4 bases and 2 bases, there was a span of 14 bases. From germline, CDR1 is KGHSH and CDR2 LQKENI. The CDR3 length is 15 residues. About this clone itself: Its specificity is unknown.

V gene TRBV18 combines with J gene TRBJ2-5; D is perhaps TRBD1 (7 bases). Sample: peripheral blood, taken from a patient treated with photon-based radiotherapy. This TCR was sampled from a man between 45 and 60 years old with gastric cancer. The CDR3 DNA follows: TGTGCCAGCTCACAGAATCAGGGGGGTCAAGAGACCCAGTACTTC. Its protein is CASSQNQGGQETQYF.